A selection of T cell receptor beta chains follows, all from one sample in a study of CD8+CD57+ T cells in acquired aplastic anemia. MiXCR, run by TCRdb on the reads, gives a single entry per CDR3 protein. The top ten clones hold under 60% of a sample with about 200,000 distinct CDR3 sequences, 65% of them seen once. What was sequenced was sorted CD4+, CD8+, or CD8+CD57+ T cells (not recorded which) from PBMCs. The receptors stem from a human donor with aplastic anemia. Both conserved end residues are part of each CDR3. A D gene is named only where the DNA matches it firmly. Clone size is shown for a subset of rows, as once, few, many or a class of expanded clone.

clone size	D gene	V gene	J gene	CDR3 DNA	CDR3 protein
.	TRBD1	TRBV7-9	TRBJ1-2	TGTGCCAGCAGTCGACAGGGGCTTAACTATGGCTACACCTTC	CASSRQGLNYGYTF
many	.	TRBV27	TRBJ1-6	TGTGCCAGCAGTTTAAGTAGGAATTCACCCCTCCACTTT	CASSLSRNSPLHF
few	.	TRBV24-1	TRBJ1-2	TGTGCCACCAGTGATTTGTTCAGTAACTATGGCTACACCTTC	CATSDLFSNYGYTF
.	.	TRBV7-9	TRBJ1-2	TGTGCCAGCAGCGACAGGACGAACTATGGCTACACCTTC	CASSDRTNYGYTF
.	TRBD1	TRBV2	TRBJ1-5	TGTGCCAGCACCCAGCGGGCAGGGGGCTCCCTCAGCAATCAGCCCCAGCATTTT	CASTQRAGGSLSNQPQHF
once	TRBD2	TRBV7-8	TRBJ2-2	TGTGCCAGCAGTTTAAAGGGACTAGCGGGGAACGGGGAGCTGTTTTTT	CASSLKGLAGNGELFF
few	.	TRBV20-1	TRBJ1-5	TGCAGTGCTAACGGACCCGGGGCAGCCCAGCATTTT	CSANGPGAAQHF
.	.	TRBV20-1	TRBJ1-5	TGCAGTGCTAGGCGAGGGTTGGGTCAGCCCCAGCATTTT	CSARRGLGQPQHF
few	.	TRBV4-1	TRBJ2-7	TGCGCCAGCAGCCAAGCTCAGGGCTACGAGCAGTACTTC	CASSQAQGYEQYF
many	.	TRBV11-2	TRBJ2-1	TGTGCCAGCAGGATACCAGGGGCCCACAATGAGCAGTTCTTC	CASRIPGAHNEQFF
once	TRBD2	TRBV5-6	TRBJ2-3	TGTGCCAGCAGCTTGGTAGCGGGGGGTCTGTCGCAGTATTTT	CASSLVAGGLSQYF
.	TRBD2	TRBV5-6	TRBJ2-7	TGTGCCAGCAGCCCCAGGCTAGCGGAGTACGAGCAGTACTTC	CASSPRLAEYEQYF
few	.	TRBV15	TRBJ2-3	TGTGCCACCAGCATCCGGGACACGGAGGCAGATACGCAGTATTTT	CATSIRDTEADTQYF
.	.	TRBV29-1	TRBJ2-7	TGCAGCGTTAGGAACGGCAGAACCAGTACCTACGAGCAGTACTTC	CSVRNGRTSTYEQYF
.	.	TRBV7-3	TRBJ2-2	TGTGCCAGCATAGGGGGGGAGAACACCGGGGAGCTGTTTTTT	CASIGGENTGELFF
.	.	TRBV9	TRBJ2-5	TGTGCCAGCAGCGCCGGGGCCCAAGAGACCCAGTACTTC	CASSAGAQETQYF
once	TRBD2	TRBV10-3	TRBJ2-3	TGTGCCAGCAGTTATGGGGGGGTGGGGTTTGGTACGCAGTATTTT	CASSYGGVGFGTQYF
.	.	TRBV7-9	TRBJ2-5	TGTGCCAGCAGCCTACTGGGGCGTGGACAAGAGACCCAGTACTTC	CASSLLGRGQETQYF
.	.	TRBV7-2	TRBJ2-7	TGTGCCAGCAGCTTAGTCCTACAGGGCTACGAGCAGTACTTC	CASSLVLQGYEQYF
.	.	TRBV7-3	TRBJ1-2	TGTGCCAGCAGCTTGATGGGGGGGCTTGATGGCTACACCTTC	CASSLMGGLDGYTF
.	.	TRBV15	TRBJ1-6	TGTGCCACCAGCAGAGAAGGGTTGAGGGATTCACCCCTCCACTTT	CATSREGLRDSPLHF
few	.	TRBV30	TRBJ2-4	TGTGCCTGGAGTCCGAAAGCCAAAAACATTCAGTACTTC	CAWSPKAKNIQYF
.	.	TRBV7-8	TRBJ2-3	TGTGCCAGCAGCTTAGTAGTGGGGGTCACAGATACGCAGTATTTT	CASSLVVGVTDTQYF
.	TRBD2	TRBV25-1	TRBJ2-1	TGTGCCAGCAGTGAACCCGGGACTAGCGGGAACTATGAGCAGTTCTTC	CASSEPGTSGNYEQFF
.	.	TRBV9	TRBJ2-7	TGTGCCAGCAGCGTAGGCGGTAGGACCGAAGGCGAGCAGTACTTC	CASSVGGRTEGEQYF
.	TRBD2	TRBV7-2	TRBJ2-7	TGTGCCAGCAGCGGGACTAGCGGACTCTACGAGCAGTACTTC	CASSGTSGLYEQYF
.	TRBD1	TRBV5-4	TRBJ1-6	TGTGCCAGCAGCTTGGGGGGGACAGGCCTGATTGGTTCACCCCTCCACTTT	CASSLGGTGLIGSPLHF
many	.	TRBV5-1	TRBJ2-5	TGCGCCAGCAGCTTCCTCCTTTGGGTCAGGAGTGAGACCCAGTACTTC	CASSFLLWVRSETQYF
.	TRBD2	TRBV5-1	TRBJ2-3	TGCGCCAGCAGCTTGGTAGCGGGAGGGCCAACGAGCAGGACAGATACGCAGTATTTT	CASSLVAGGPTSRTDTQYF
.	.	TRBV12-3/TRBV12-4	TRBJ2-7	TGTGCCAGCAGCTACGCCGTAACCTACGAGCAGTACTTC	CASSYAVTYEQYF
.	TRBD2	TRBV19	TRBJ2-5	TGTGCCAGTAGCTGGGGGGGGACGCACCCCCAAGAGACCCAGTACTTC	CASSWGGTHPQETQYF
.	.	TRBV2	TRBJ1-5	TGTGCCAGCAGTGAAGCACTGGGCAATCAGCCCCAGCATTTT	CASSEALGNQPQHF
many	.	TRBV5-6	TRBJ2-7	TGTGCCAGCAGCTTGCGTGAGTCTGCCTACGAGCAGTACTTC	CASSLRESAYEQYF
many	.	TRBV7-8	TRBJ1-1	TGTGCCAGCAGCTCCAGGGGTACTGAAGCTTTCTTT	CASSSRGTEAFF
few	.	TRBV15	TRBJ1-6	TGTGCCACGGGGAGGGGTATTTCGCTGGGAGATTCACCCCTCCACTTT	CATGRGISLGDSPLHF
.	.	TRBV15	TRBJ2-1	TGTGCCACCAGCAGCTTCGGTTGGGGGCAGGGTTCCTACAATGAGCAGTTCTTC	CATSSFGWGQGSYNEQFF
.	.	TRBV12-3/TRBV12-4	TRBJ1-6	TGTGCCAGCACGTTACAAGGGAATTCACCCCTCCACTTT	CASTLQGNSPLHF
.	TRBD2	TRBV6-6	TRBJ2-5	TGTGCCAGCACTAACGGGGGGGCCCAAGAGACCCAGTACTTC	CASTNGGAQETQYF
.	TRBD1	TRBV7-7	TRBJ1-3	TGTGCTCTAAACAGGGGGTCTGGAAACACCATATATTTT	CALNRGSGNTIYF
.	.	TRBV19	TRBJ1-1	TGTGCCAGTAAGTCTTCTAGGAACACTGAAGCTTTCTTT	CASKSSRNTEAFF
.	.	TRBV19	TRBJ1-2	TGTGCCAGTAGTACCACTCTGTCAGGCAACTATGGCTACACCTTC	CASSTTLSGNYGYTF
.	.	TRBV25-1	TRBJ2-1	TGTGCCAGCAGTGTACAGGGAGGTCAGGATGAGCAGTTCTTC	CASSVQGGQDEQFF
.	TRBD1	TRBV4-1	TRBJ1-1	TGCGCCAGCAGCCAAGTACAGGGGGTCGGGGGTCGCCACACTGAAGCTTTCTTT	CASSQVQGVGGRHTEAFF
.	.	TRBV15	TRBJ2-1	TGTGCCACCAGCAGAGATCTACCGCGTTCAGGCCATGAGCAGTTCTTC	CATSRDLPRSGHEQFF
.	.	TRBV19	TRBJ1-2	TGTGCCAGTAGTAGGGGGGCTAACTATGGCTACACCTTC	CASSRGANYGYTF
.	.	TRBV29-1	TRBJ1-2	TGCAGCGTTGGGAGGGGTGGCTACACCTTC	CSVGRGGYTF
.	.	TRBV7-9	TRBJ2-1	TGTGCCAGCAGCCCATGGGACAATGAGCAGTTCTTC	CASSPWDNEQFF
.	.	TRBV7-8	TRBJ2-3	TGTGCCAGCAGCTTAGTAAGTGGGCCAGATACGCAGTATTTT	CASSLVSGPDTQYF
few	TRBD1	TRBV2	TRBJ2-7	TGTGCCAGCAGTCCGTGGACAGGGGCCACCTACGAGCAGTACTTC	CASSPWTGATYEQYF
.	TRBD2	TRBV7-7	TRBJ2-1	TGTGCCAGCAGCTTAGGAGCGGGGGGGGAGCAGTTCTTC	CASSLGAGGEQFF